This T cell receptor (beta chain) appears in the sequencing data of a study of blood T cell repertoires in COVID-19. On the study more broadly: Samples representing acute and convalescent COVID-19 were sourced from the United States, Italy and Spain. PBMCs, B-cell-depleted T cells, or T cells were the source of the cDNA or gDNA that made up the material.

Original methodology: Amplified reference gene primers provided the basis for estimating nucleated cell counts. TCRdb's copy holds only in-frame clones and misses some; the assay was immunoSEQ multiplex PCR. V and J calls and clone size are given by that table; D and trimming were obtained from the DNA. This sample has 150,000 to 200,000 clones, with approximately 83% found just once. CDR3 length equals 12 residues. CDR1 is SGHRS, CDR2 YFSETQ, per germline. V gave up 7 bases and J gave up 4 bases; unmatched junction bases: 4. The sequence was obtained from a human donor in a cohort sampled during active COVID-19. The chain recombines TRBV5-1 with TRBJ1-2; 7 bases line up with TRBD1. The sequenced material came from peripheral blood. The CDR3 DNA reads TGCGCCAGCGGACAGGCCCCCTATGGCTACACCTTC. Translated: CASGQAPYGYTF.